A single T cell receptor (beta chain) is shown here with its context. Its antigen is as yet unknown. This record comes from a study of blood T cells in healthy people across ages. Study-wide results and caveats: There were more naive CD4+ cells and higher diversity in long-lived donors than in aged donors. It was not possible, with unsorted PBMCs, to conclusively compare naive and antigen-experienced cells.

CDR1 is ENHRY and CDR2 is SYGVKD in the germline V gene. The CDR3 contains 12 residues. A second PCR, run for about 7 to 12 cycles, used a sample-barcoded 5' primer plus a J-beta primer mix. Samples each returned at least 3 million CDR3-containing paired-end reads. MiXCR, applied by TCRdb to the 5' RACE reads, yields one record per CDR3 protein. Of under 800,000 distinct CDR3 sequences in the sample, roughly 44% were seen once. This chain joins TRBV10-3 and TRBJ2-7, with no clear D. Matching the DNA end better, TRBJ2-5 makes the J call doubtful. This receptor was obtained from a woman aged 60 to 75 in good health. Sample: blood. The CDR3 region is CAISAEKETQYF. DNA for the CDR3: TGTGCCATCAGTGCCGAAAAAGAGACCCAGTACTTC.